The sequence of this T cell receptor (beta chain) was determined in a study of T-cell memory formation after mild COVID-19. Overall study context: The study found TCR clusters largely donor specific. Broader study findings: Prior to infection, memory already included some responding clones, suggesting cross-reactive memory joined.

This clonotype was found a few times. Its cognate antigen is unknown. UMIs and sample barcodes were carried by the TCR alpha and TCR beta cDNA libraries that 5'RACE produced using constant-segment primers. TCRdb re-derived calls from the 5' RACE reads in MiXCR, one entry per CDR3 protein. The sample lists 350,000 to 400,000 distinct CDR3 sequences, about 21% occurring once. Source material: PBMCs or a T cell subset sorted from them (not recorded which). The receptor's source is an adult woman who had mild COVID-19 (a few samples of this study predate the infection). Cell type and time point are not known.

The CDR3 protein is CASSLTRNVDTEAFF. CDR3 DNA sequence: TGTGCCAGCAGCCTGACCCGAAACGTGGACACTGAAGCTTTCTTT. The chain carries TRBV2 and TRBJ1-1; D ambiguous. Germline assignment: CDR1 SNHLY and CDR2 FYNNEI. Trimming left V 6 bases short and J 3 bases short, with 17 bases between. The CDR3 totals 15 residues.